A selection of T cell receptor beta chains follows, all from one sample in a study of blood T cell repertoires in COVID-19. Sequencing used immunoSEQ multiplex PCR; TCRdb keeps in-frame clones, though not all of them. Seen here are 260,000 or so clones, over 70% observed once, and the top ten hold around 9.2%. Sequences were obtained from peripheral blood. The source of these receptors is a human donor in a cohort sampled during active COVID-19. The CDR3 runs from the conserved cysteine through the conserved F or W. D genes are given only for firm matches. Clone sizes are given selectively: once, few, many, or a class where the clone is expanded.

d_call | clone_size | j_call | v_call | cdr3_aa | cdr3_nt
TRBD1 | once | TRBJ1-1 | TRBV18 | CASSPGTGRLEAFF | TGTGCCAGCTCACCCGGGACAGGGCGACTTGAAGCTTTCTTT
- | - | TRBJ2-2 | TRBV7-3 | CASSLTRYAGELFF | TGTGCCAGCAGCTTAACGCGGTATGCCGGGGAGCTGTTTTTT
TRBD1 | once | TRBJ2-7 | TRBV11-2 | CASSLVAGGNYEQYF | TGTGCCAGCAGCTTAGTGGCAGGGGGAAACTACGAGCAGTACTTC
- | - | TRBJ2-7 | TRBV19 | CASSTTVTYEQYF | TGTGCCAGTAGTACCACGGTTACCTACGAGCAGTACTTC
- | - | TRBJ1-1 | TRBV7-2 | CASSRLRGNTEAFF | TGTGCCAGCAGCCGTCTCCGCGGAAACACTGAAGCTTTCTTT
- | - | TRBJ1-1 | TRBV6-2/TRBV6-3 | CASSNYPGSNTEAFF | TGTGCCAGCAGTAACTATCCGGGGTCGAACACTGAAGCTTTCTTT
TRBD1 | - | TRBJ2-7 | TRBV6-5 | CASTPPGQGNRQYF | TGTGCCAGCACCCCACCGGGACAGGGGAACCGGCAGTACTTC
- | - | TRBJ1-1 | TRBV6-4 | CASSLDMNTEAFF | TGTGCCAGCAGTTTAGATATGAACACTGAAGCTTTCTTT
TRBD1 | - | TRBJ1-6 | TRBV28 | CASSFPTGTGSPYNSPLHF | TGTGCCAGCAGTTTCCCCACCGGGACAGGGAGCCCTTATAATTCACCCCTCCACTTT
TRBD2 | - | TRBJ2-7 | TRBV6-1 | CASSEARTSGRRYEQYF | TGTGCCAGCAGTGAAGCCCGGACTAGCGGGAGGAGATACGAGCAGTACTTC
- | - | TRBJ2-3 | TRBV3-1/TRBV3-2 | CASSQDRGAGTDTQYF | TGTGCCAGCAGCCAAGATCGGGGGGCCGGCACAGATACGCAGTATTTT
TRBD1 | - | TRBJ1-5 | TRBV19 | CASTHRTGAGNQPQHF | TGTGCCAGTACCCATCGGACAGGAGCGGGCAATCAGCCCCAGCATTTT
TRBD2 | - | TRBJ2-7 | TRBV9 | CASSVSGTSGYEQYF | TGTGCCAGCAGCGTCAGCGGGACTAGTGGGTACGAGCAGTACTTC
- | - | TRBJ1-1 | TRBV7-8 | CASSLVQGDGEAFF | TGTGCCAGCAGCTTAGTACAGGGTGACGGAGAAGCTTTCTTT
- | once | TRBJ2-3 | TRBV5-8 | CASSLFSRDTQYF | TGTGCCAGCAGCTTATTTTCCAGAGATACGCAGTATTTT
- | - | TRBJ1-5 | TRBV15 | CATSAGRDQPQHF | TGTGCCACCTCTGCAGGGAGGGACCAGCCCCAGCATTTT
- | many | TRBJ2-7 | TRBV27 | CASSFQGHEQYF | TGTGCCAGCAGTTTTCAGGGCCACGAGCAGTACTTC
- | few | TRBJ2-1 | TRBV11-2 | CASSFGPEDNEQFF | TGTGCCAGCAGCTTTGGGCCCGAAGACAATGAGCAGTTCTTC